This T cell receptor beta chain was documented in a study of T cells in Graves' hyperthyroidism and ophthalmopathy. Study-level points and caveats: Stable hyperthyroidism and ophthalmopathy were separated using 13 V-J signatures.

At least ten counts were recorded for this clonotype. Antigen: not known. Germline loops: CDR1 MNHEY, CDR2 SVGAGI. The CDR3 covers 16 residues. V was cut by 4 bases and J by 5 bases, with 17 bases left in between. What was amplified from RNA transcripts were TCR beta CDR3 regions. With the HTBI primer set, the TCR CDR3 went through a first round of RT-PCR. TCRdb re-derived calls from the multiplex PCR reads in MiXCR, one entry per CDR3 protein. The data hold some 140,000 distinct CDR3 sequences, with around 20% observed a single time. Sequencing was done on a sample of blood. This TCR was sampled from a woman aged 45-59 years with Graves' hyperthyroidism that later progressed to Graves' ophthalmopathy. The V call is TRBV6-5, the J call TRBJ2-2; tentatively, D is TRBD2 (5 bases). This CDR3 reads CASSSYLTLGTGELFF. The DNA for the CDR3 is TGTGCCAGCAGTTCCTACCTTACACTAGGGACCGGGGAGCTGTTTTTT.